This T cell receptor (beta chain) was sequenced in a study of T cell repertoires in ileal Crohn's disease (dated by TCRdb to the late 2010s). Describing the broader study: The median duration of disease was approximately 7.9 years, and at the time of surgery around 40% of patients were active smokers. Postoperative therapy was given to about half of the patients, with thiopurines administered to about a dozen patients and anti-TNF agents administered to fewer than 20 patients. Endoscopic postoperative recurrence was defined by a Rutgeerts score above i0. All patients had surgery for a complication: stricturing disease in roughly 61% and penetrating disease in 39%. M6 samples were neoterminal ileum biopsies taken at postoperative colonoscopy. A total of roughly 170 mucosal samples from approximately 60 patients were sequenced, collected from several sites on the surgical specimen and at postoperative endoscopy. The TCR repertoire was analysed in 55 to 70 patients with Crohn's disease drawn from a prospective multicentre cohort. The study ran alongside a multicentre cohort designed to identify predictors of early endoscopic recurrence after ileocolonic resection.

Roughly 0.55 micrograms of biopsy DNA per sample were submitted for commercial TCRB immunosequencing. Adaptive Biotechnology amplified the CDR3 regions from genomic DNA with a two-step multiplex PCR designed to control amplification bias. The first PCR used primers for every V and J gene segment; the second PCR added barcodes and Illumina adapters. CDR3 libraries were sequenced on an Illumina instrument. In the paper's pipeline: The analysis drew on both the pipelines supplied by the vendor and custom analysis of the raw data in R/Bioconductor running R version 3.3.0. Clonality, which ranges from 0 to 1, was calculated as the inverse of the normalised Shannon entropy across all productive clones. The repertoire share taken up by the top 100 clones defined high-frequency clones, and only clones that passed a 95% confidence test were kept. Overlap between samples was measured with the Morisita-Horn index, while repertoire diversity was measured with the Simpson index. TCRdb carries this immuneACCESS record with in-frame sequences only. Its versions omit some clonotypes, under half of them owing to an unresolved V gene in the studies checked, with the rest unexplained. V and J calls and clone size follow that table, whereas D and trimming were derived from the DNA. This sample comprises around 10,000 clones, roughly 80% of them detected only once. The leading ten clones occupy more than 12% of the sample.

Regarding this clone: Its antigen is not yet known. No much larger clone exists at a distance of one base, and base qualities are not known.

The time point tag for this specimen amounts to: neoterminal ileum biopsy at postoperative endoscopy, about 6 months after surgery. To be eligible, patients had to be adults with ileal or ileocolonic Crohn's disease and an indication for ileocolonic resection. Before DNA extraction, whole ileal mucosal biopsies were kept frozen at -80 degrees C. Genomic DNA was isolated from frozen whole biopsies using a TRizol-based method, and the DNA was quantified with a NanoDrop 2000 spectrophotometer. Study-level results and caveats: Compared with non-smokers, patients who were active smokers at surgery showed a significantly higher proportion of clonal expansions (roughly 24% vs 19%, p=0.02). The timing of postoperative endoscopy varied within the first year after surgery, and the median delay was around 6.9 months. Only a subgroup of patients, of unstated size, had their mucosal CD4 and CD8 T cells sorted and sequenced. Higher percentages of high-frequency clones at the time of surgery were linked to endoscopic recurrence, and every patient with clonality above 26.8% (18/57) had recurrence. Compared with CD4 T cells, sorted CD8 T cells held more high-frequency clones, which suggests that the mucosal expansions were mostly CD8.

The sequence came from an adult with Crohn's disease. Sequencing was carried out using ileal tissue.

In nucleotides, the sequence is TGTGCCAGCAGCTTACTCGGGGGTGGTGTCGACTATGGCTACACCTTC. It translates to CASSLLGGGVDYGYTF. Here the chain combines TRBV7-3 and TRBJ1-2, with TRBD1 perhaps the D gene, on 5 matching bases. In the germline V gene, CDR1 corresponds to SGHTA and CDR2 to FQGTGA. Its CDR3 holds 16 amino acids, cysteine through phenylalanine. Only the CDR3 portion is preserved as DNA: 48 bases, with reading frame beginning at the first base. Between the V and J ends, shortened by 2 bases and 3 bases respectively, the junction contains 16 bases.